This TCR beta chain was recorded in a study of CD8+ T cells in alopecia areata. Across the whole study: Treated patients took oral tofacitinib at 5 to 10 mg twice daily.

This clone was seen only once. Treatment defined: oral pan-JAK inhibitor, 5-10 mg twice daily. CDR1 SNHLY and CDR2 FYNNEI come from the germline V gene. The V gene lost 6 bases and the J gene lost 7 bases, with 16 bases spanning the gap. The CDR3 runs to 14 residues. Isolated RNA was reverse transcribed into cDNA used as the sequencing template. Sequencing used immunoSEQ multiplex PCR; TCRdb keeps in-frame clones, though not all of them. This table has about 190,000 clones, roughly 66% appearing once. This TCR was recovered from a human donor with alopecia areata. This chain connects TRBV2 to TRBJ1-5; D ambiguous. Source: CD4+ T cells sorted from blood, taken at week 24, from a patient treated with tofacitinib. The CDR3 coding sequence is TGTGCCAGCAGCCTGGGTGGGGAGCGGCAGCCCCAGCATTTT. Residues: CASSLGGERQPQHF. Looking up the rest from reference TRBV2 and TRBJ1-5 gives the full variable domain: EPEVTQTPSHQVTQMGQEVILRCVPISNHLYFYWYRQILGQKVEFLVSFYNNEISEKSEIFDDQFSVERPDGSNFTLKIRSTKLEDSAMYFCASSLGGERQPQHFGDGTRLSIL.